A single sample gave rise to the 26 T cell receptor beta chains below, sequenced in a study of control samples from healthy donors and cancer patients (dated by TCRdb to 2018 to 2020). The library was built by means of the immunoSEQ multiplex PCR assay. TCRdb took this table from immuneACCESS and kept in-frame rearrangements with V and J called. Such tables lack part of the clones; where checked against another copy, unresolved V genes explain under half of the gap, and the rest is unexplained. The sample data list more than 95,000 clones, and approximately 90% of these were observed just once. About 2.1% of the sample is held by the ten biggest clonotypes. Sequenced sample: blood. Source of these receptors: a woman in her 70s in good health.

For the CDR3, the DNA is TGTGCCAGCAGTTACTCAGGGGCCACTGAAGCTTTCTTT. Protein: CASSYSGATEAFF. The chain carries TRBV6-6 and TRBJ1-1; maybe TRBD1 (5 bases). The CDR3 contains 13 residues. Germline CDR1 MNHNY, CDR2 SVGAGI (reference sequence). Trimming removed 0 bases at V and 4 bases at J, with 6 bases between.

CDR3 in amino acids: CASSLTGTGFTEAFF. The CDR3, as DNA: TGCGCCAGCAGCTTGACCGGGACAGGGTTCACTGAAGCTTTCTTT. V gene TRBV5-1 combines with J gene TRBJ1-1, with 9 bases lining up with TRBD1. CDR1 is SGHRS, CDR2 YFSETQ, per germline. V lost 1 base, J lost 4 bases, and 5 bases stayed unmatched. CDR3 length: 15 residues. The variable domain in full, with the rest retrieved from reference TRBV5-1 and TRBJ1-1, is KAGVTQTPRYLIKTRGQQVTLSCSPISGHRSVSWYQQTPGQGLQFLFEYFSETQRNKGNFPGRFSGRQFSNSRSEMNVSTLELGDSALYLCASSLTGTGFTEAFFGQGTRLTVV.

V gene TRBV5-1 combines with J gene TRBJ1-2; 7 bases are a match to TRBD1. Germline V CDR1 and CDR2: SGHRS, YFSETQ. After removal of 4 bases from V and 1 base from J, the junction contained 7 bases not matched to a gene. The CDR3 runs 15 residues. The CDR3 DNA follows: TGCGCCAGCAGCGACCGGGACAGAGATAACTATGGCTACACCTTC. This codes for CASSDRDRDNYGYTF.

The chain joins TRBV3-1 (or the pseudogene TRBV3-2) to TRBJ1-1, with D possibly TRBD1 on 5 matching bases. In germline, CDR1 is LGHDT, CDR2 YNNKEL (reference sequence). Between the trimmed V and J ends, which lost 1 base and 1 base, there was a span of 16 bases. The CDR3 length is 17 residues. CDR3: CASSQGGLGHTNTEAFF. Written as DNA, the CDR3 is TGTGCCAGCAGCCAAGGGGGACTGGGGCACACGAACACTGAAGCTTTCTTT.

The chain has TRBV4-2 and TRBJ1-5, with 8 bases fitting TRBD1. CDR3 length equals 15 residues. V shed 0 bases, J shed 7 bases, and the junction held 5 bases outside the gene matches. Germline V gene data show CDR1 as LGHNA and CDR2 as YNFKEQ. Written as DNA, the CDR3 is TGTGCCAGCAGCCAAGATGGACAGGGTGGGCAGCCCCAGCATTTT. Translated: CASSQDGQGGQPQHF.

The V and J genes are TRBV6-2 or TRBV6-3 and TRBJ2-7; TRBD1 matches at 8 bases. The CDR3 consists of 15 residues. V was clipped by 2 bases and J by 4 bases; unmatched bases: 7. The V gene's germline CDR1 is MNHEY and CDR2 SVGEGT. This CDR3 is CASSYGGQAIYEQYF. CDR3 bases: TGTGCCAGCAGTTACGGGGGACAGGCAATATACGAGCAGTACTTC.

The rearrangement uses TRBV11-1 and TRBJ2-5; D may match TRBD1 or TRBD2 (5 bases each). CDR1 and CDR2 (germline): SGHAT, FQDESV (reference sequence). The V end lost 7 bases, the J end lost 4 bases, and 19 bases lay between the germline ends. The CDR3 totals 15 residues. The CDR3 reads CASMVRGVAGETQYF. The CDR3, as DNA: TGTGCCAGCATGGTTAGGGGAGTTGCGGGAGAGACCCAGTACTTC.

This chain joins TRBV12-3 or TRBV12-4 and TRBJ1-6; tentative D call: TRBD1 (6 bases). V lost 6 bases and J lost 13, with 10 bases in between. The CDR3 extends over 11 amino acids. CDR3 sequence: CASRGDTPLHF. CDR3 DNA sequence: TGTGCCAGCAGGGGGGACACCCCCCTCCACTTT.

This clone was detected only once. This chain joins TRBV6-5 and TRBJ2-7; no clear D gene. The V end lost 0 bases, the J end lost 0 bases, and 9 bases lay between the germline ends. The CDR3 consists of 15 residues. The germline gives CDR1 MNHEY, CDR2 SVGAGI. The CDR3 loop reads CASSYSQPRSYEQYF. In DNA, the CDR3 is TGTGCCAGCAGTTACTCGCAGCCTCGCTCCTACGAGCAGTACTTC.

CDR3 sequence: CASSQKRGRTDTQYF. CDR3 in DNA: TGTGCCAGCAGCCAAAAGCGGGGGCGCACAGATACGCAGTATTTT. The V call is TRBV14, the J call TRBJ2-3; 8 bases align to TRBD2. There are 15 residues in the CDR3. The V and J ends lost 2 bases and 1 base, in that order; junction bases with no gene match: 2. Germline loops: CDR1 SGHDN, CDR2 FVKESK. The variable domain in full, with the rest retrieved from reference TRBV14 and TRBJ2-3, is EAGVTQFPSHSVIEKGQTVTLRCDPISGHDNLYWYRRVMGKEIKFLLHFVKESKQDESGMPNNRFLAERTGGTYSTLKVQPAELEDSGVYFCASSQKRGRTDTQYFGPGTRLTVL.

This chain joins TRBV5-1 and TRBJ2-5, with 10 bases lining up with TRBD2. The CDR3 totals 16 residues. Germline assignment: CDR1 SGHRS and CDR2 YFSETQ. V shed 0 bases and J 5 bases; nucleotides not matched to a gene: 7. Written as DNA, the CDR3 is TGCGCCAGCAGCTTGGCAGCGGGGGGGCCTAGGGAGACCCAGTACTTC. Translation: CASSLAAGGPRETQYF.

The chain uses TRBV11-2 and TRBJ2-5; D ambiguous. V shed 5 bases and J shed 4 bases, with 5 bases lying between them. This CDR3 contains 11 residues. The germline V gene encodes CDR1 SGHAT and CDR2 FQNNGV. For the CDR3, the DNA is TGTGCCAGCAGCCAAATAGAGACCCAGTACTTC. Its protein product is CASSQIETQYF.

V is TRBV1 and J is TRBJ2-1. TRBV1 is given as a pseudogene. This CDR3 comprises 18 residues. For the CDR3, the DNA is TGCACCAGCAGCCAAGGGAGTCGTGGGACCCCACCCTACAATGAGCAGTTCTTC. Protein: CTSSQGSRGTPPYNEQFF.

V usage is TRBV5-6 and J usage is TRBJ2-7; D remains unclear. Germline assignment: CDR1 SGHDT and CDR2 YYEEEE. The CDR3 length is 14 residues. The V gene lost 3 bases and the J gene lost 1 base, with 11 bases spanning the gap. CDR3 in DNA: TGTGCCAGCAGCTGGGGTCCGGGTTCCTACGAGCAGTACTTC. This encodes CASSWGPGSYEQYF.

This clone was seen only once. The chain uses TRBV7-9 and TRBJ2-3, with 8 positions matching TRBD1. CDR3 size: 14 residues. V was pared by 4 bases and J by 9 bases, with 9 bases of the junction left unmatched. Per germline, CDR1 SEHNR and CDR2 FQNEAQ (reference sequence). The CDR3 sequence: CASSSTGTGETQYF. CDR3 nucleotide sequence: TGTGCCAGCAGCTCAACGGGGACAGGAGAGACGCAGTATTTT.

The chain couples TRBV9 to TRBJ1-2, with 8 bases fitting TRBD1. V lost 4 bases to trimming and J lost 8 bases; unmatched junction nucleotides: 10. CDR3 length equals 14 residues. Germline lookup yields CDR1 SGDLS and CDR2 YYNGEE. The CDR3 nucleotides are TGTGCCAGCAGCACCCTGGACAGGGTGGAGGGCTACACCTTC. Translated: CASSTLDRVEGYTF.

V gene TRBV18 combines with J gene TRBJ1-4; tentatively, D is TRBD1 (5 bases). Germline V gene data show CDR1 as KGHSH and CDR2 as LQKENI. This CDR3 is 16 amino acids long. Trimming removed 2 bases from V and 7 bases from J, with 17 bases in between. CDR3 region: CASSPSRGREGEKLFF. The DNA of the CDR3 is TGTGCCAGCTCACCAAGCCGGGGCAGGGAAGGTGAAAAACTGTTTTTT.

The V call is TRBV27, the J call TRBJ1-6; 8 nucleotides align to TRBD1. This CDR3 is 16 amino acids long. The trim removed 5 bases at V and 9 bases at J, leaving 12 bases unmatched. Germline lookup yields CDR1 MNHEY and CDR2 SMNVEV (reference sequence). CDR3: CASSLRGQGVGSPLHF. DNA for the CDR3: TGTGCCAGCAGTCTCCGAGGACAGGGTGTGGGTTCACCCCTCCACTTT.

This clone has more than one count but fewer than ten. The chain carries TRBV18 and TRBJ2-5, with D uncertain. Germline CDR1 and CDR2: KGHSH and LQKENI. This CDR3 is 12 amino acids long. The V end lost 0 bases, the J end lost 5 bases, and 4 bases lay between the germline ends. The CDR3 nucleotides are TGTGCCAGCTCACCACCGGGGGAGACCCAGTACTTC. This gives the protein CASSPPGETQYF.

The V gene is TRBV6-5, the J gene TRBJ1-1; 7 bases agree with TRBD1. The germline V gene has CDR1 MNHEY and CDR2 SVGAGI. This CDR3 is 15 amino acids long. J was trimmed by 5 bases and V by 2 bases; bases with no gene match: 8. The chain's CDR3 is CASSYQTGASTEAFF. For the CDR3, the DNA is TGTGCCAGCAGTTACCAAACAGGGGCTAGTACTGAAGCTTTCTTT.

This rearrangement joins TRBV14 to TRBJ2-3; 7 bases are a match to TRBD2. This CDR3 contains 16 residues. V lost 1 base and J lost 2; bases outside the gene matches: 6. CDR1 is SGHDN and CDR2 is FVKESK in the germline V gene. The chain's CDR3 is CASSQGTAGDTDTQYF. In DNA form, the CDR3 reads TGTGCCAGCAGCCAAGGCACGGCGGGGGACACAGATACGCAGTATTTT.

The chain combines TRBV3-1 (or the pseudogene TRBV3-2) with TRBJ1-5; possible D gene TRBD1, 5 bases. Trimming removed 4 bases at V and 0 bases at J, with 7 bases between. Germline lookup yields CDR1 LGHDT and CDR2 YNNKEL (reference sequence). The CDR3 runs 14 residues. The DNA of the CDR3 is TGTGCCAGCAGCCCCGGGGGTAGCAATCAGCCCCAGCATTTT. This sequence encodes CASSPGGSNQPQHF.

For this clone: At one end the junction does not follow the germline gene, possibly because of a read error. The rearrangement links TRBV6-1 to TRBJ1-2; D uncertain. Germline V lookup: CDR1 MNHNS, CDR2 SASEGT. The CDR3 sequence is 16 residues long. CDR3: CVSSETHGAGGRGYTF. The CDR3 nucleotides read TGTGTCAGCAGTGAAACCCACGGTGCCGGAGGGAGGGGCTACACCTTC.

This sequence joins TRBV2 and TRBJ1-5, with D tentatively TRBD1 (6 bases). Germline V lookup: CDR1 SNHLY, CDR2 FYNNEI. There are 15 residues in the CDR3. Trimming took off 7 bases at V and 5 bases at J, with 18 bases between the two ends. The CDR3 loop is CASIGMGGLDQPQHF. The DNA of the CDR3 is TGTGCCAGCATCGGAATGGGGGGCCTCGATCAGCCCCAGCATTTT.

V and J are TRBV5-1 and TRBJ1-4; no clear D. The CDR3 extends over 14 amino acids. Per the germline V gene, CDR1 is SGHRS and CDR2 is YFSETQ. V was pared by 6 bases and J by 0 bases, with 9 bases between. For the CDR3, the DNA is TGCGCCAGCAAGGCGGCAGCAACTAATGAAAAACTGTTTTTT. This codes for CASKAAATNEKLFF.

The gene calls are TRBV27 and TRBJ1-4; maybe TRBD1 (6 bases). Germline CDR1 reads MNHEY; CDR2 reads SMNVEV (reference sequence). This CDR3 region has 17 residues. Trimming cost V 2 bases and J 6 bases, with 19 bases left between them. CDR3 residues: CASSLRGNGGRYEKLFF. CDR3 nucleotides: TGTGCCAGCAGTTTAAGAGGAAACGGGGGCCGATATGAAAAACTGTTTTTT.